The sample holds a few counts of the clone carrying this T cell receptor beta chain. Its antigen is as yet unknown. These data originate in a study of T-cell memory formation after mild COVID-19. Study as a whole: TCR clustering was largely donor specific. Overall study results and limits: A subset of responding clones appeared in pre-infection memory, suggesting cross-reactive memory joined.

Barcoded TCR alpha and TCR beta cDNA libraries with UMIs came from 5'RACE using constant-segment primers. TCRdb called the 5' RACE reads again in MiXCR, with one record for every CDR3 protein. The sample records 300,000 to 400,000 distinct CDR3 sequences, around 28% being singletons. This CDR3 contains 13 residues. Trimming left V 1 base short and J 4 bases short, with 7 bases between. Germline V gene lookup returns CDR1 SNHLY and CDR2 FYNNEI. This sequence originates from an adult woman who had mild COVID-19 (a few samples of this study predate the infection). Cell type and time point are not known. The sample comprised PBMCs or a T cell subset sorted from them (not recorded which). V and J are TRBV2 and TRBJ2-5; weak D call: TRBD2 (5 bases). CDR3 DNA sequence: TGTGCCAGCAGTGAAGGGGAGAGAGAGACCCAGTACTTC. It translates to CASSEGERETQYF.